This TCR beta chain was profiled in a study of radiotherapy plus CTLA-4 blockade in lung cancer. Regarding the study as a whole: TCR clones of tumor origin grew in blood after radiotherapy plus ipilimumab.

Ipilimumab-mediated CTLA-4 blockade plus focal radiation was given to patients having chemo-refractory metastatic non-small-cell lung cancer. Clones were sequenced by immunoSEQ multiplex PCR, and TCRdb holds only the in-frame ones, with some missing. The sample holds about 84,000 clones, about two thirds seen once. A word on this clone: Its antigen is not identified.

J gave up 1 base and V 5 bases, and 11 bases lay outside the gene matches. This CDR3 has 18 residues. Germline CDR1 and CDR2: SEHNR and FQNEAQ (reference sequence). The source was peripheral blood, collected from a patient treated with radiotherapy plus ipilimumab. The receptor comes from a human donor with non-small cell lung cancer that progressed on radiotherapy plus ipilimumab. The V and J genes are TRBV7-9 and TRBJ2-1, with 10 bases matching TRBD2. The CDR3 coding sequence is TGTGCCAGCAGCCCAGGGCTAGCGGGAGAACGATCCTACAATGAGCAGTTCTTC. Its protein product is CASSPGLAGERSYNEQFF.